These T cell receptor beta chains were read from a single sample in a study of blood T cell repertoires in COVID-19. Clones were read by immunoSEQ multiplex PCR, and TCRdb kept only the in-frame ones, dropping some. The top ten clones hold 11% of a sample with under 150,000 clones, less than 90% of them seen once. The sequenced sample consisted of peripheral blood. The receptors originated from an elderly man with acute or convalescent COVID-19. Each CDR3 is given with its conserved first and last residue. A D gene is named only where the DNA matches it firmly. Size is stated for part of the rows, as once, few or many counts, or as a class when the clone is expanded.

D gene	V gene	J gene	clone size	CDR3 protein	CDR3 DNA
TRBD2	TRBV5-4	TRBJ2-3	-	CASSPGTSGSRSTDTQYF	TGTGCCAGCAGTCCCGGGACTAGCGGGTCCCGTAGCACAGATACGCAGTATTTT
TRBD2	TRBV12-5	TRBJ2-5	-	CASGPSGYMTQYF	TGTGCTAGTGGACCTAGCGGGTATATGACCCAGTACTTC
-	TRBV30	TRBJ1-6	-	CAWSVRSYNSPLHF	TGTGCCTGGAGTGTACGGTCGTATAATTCACCCCTCCACTTT
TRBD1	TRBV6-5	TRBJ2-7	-	CASRQGLYEQYF	TGTGCCAGTAGACAGGGTCTCTACGAGCAGTACTTC
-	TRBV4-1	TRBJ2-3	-	CASSQGSGGSTDTQYF	TGCGCCAGCAGCCAAGGATCCGGGGGTAGCACAGATACGCAGTATTTT
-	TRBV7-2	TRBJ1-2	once	CASSWGQENYGYTF	TGTGCCAGCAGCTGGGGCCAGGAAAACTATGGCTACACCTTC
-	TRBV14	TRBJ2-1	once	CASSHQGIGNEQFF	TGTGCCAGCAGCCATCAGGGGATCGGCAATGAGCAGTTCTTC
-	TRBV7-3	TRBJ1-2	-	CASSLREVVTF	TGTGCCAGCAGCTTAAGGGAGGTCGTCACCTTC
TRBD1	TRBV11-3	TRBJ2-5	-	CASSSAGGREETQYF	TGTGCCAGCAGCTCCGCAGGGGGCAGGGAAGAGACCCAGTACTTC
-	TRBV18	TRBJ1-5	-	CASSPGAGGNQPQHF	TGTGCCAGCTCACCCGGAGCAGGGGGCAATCAGCCCCAGCATTTT
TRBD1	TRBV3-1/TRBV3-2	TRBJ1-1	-	CASTDRVGDTEAFF	TGTGCCAGCACCGACAGGGTCGGGGACACTGAAGCTTTCTTT
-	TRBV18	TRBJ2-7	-	CASSPPTGSAEGQYF	TGTGCCAGCTCACCACCAACAGGGTCGGCAGAAGGGCAGTACTTC
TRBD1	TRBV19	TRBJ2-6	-	CASSNRGRSGANVLTF	TGTGCCAGTAGTAACAGGGGACGGTCTGGGGCCAACGTCCTGACTTTC
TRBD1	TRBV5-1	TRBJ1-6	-	CASSLGTGGDNSPLHF	TGCGCCAGCAGCCTAGGGACAGGGGGTGATAATTCACCCCTCCACTTT
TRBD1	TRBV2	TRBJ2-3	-	CASSWTGMGTDTQYF	TGTGCCAGCAGCTGGACAGGGATGGGCACAGATACGCAGTATTTT
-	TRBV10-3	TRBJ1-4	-	CAISEGRGSSNEKLFF	TGTGCCATCAGTGAAGGCAGGGGATCTTCTAATGAAAAACTGTTTTTT
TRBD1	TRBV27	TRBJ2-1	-	CASSLSGRGWFKNNEQFF	TGTGCCAGCAGTTTATCGGGCAGGGGGTGGTTTAAGAACAATGAGCAGTTCTTC
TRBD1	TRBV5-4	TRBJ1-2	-	CASSPTGGGYGYTF	TGTGCCAGCAGCCCGACAGGGGGCGGCTATGGCTACACCTTC